The 2 T cell receptor beta chains below were found in one sample sequenced in a study of T cells in localized non-small cell lung cancer. Repertoires were generated with immunoSEQ multiplex PCR, while TCRdb's copy carries only in-frame clones and drops some. Among about 78,000 clones listed, approximately 84% were seen once. The sequencing here drew on peripheral blood, taken before any cancer treatment. All receptors come from a man aged 35-69 years with stage I lung adenocarcinoma.

This sequence joins TRBV5-1 and TRBJ2-3; D is ambiguous. CDR1 and CDR2 from the germline V gene are SGHRS and YFSETQ. V was clipped by 5 bases and J by 0 bases, with 10 bases between them. The CDR3 extends over 14 amino acids. The CDR3 DNA follows: TGCGCCAGCAGACCCGACCCTAGCACAGATACGCAGTATTTT. Translation: CASRPDPSTDTQYF. Complete variable domain (other parts from reference TRBV5-1 and TRBJ2-3): KAGVTQTPRYLIKTRGQQVTLSCSPISGHRSVSWYQQTPGQGLQFLFEYFSETQRNKGNFPGRFSGRQFSNSRSEMNVSTLELGDSALYLCASRPDPSTDTQYFGPGTRLTVL.

The chain recombines TRBV6-4 with TRBJ2-1, with D possibly called TRBD1 or TRBD2 (6 bases each). The germline V gene encodes CDR1 MRHNA and CDR2 SNTAGT. CDR3 length equals 17 residues. V shed 0 bases and J shed 8 bases, with 20 bases lying between them. The CDR3, as DNA: TGTGCCAGCAGTGACTCGGCGACTAGGGGGTTAGTTGATGAGCAGTTCTTC. The encoded protein is CASSDSATRGLVDEQFF.